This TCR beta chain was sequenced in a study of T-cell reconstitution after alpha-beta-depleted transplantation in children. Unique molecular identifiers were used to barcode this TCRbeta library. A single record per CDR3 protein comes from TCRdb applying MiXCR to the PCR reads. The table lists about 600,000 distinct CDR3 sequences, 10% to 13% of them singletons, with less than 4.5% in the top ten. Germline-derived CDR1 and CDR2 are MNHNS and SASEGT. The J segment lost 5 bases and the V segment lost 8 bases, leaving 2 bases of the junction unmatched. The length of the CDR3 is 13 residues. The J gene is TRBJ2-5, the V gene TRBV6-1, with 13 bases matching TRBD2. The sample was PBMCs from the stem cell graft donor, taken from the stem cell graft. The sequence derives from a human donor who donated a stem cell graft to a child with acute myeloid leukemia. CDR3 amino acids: CASGTSGTETQYF. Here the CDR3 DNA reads TGTGCCAGCGGGACTAGCGGGACGGAGACCCAGTACTTC.